These 11 T cell receptor beta chains originate from one sample sequenced in a study of T cell responses to AZD1222 COVID-19 vaccine. Assay used: immunoSEQ multiplex PCR; TCRdb lists only in-frame clones, some missing. The data contain fewer than 120,000 clones, 80% to 95% of them singletons. Sample: peripheral blood, taken on day 0 of AZD1222 vaccination. The receptors stem from an adult in good health.

The V and J genes are TRBV27 and TRBJ1-5; no clear D gene. The ends were cut back, 2 bases at V and 6 bases at J, with 8 bases in the middle. CDR1 and CDR2 from the germline V gene are MNHEY and SMNVEV (reference sequence). The CDR3 consists of 13 residues. CDR3 sequence reads: CASSLERGQPQHF. DNA of the CDR3: TGTGCCAGCAGTTTAGAACGAGGTCAGCCCCAGCATTTT.

V is TRBV7-8 and J is TRBJ1-1; 9 bases match TRBD1. The CDR3 runs 17 residues. Germline CDR1 and CDR2: SGHVS and FQNEAQ. The V gene end was trimmed by 5 bases and the J gene end by 4 bases; junction bases not matched to a gene: 14. The CDR3: CASSLGQGVKKRTEAFF. The CDR3 nucleotides are TGTGCCAGCAGCCTGGGACAGGGAGTGAAAAAACGCACTGAAGCTTTCTTT. The variable domain in full, completed from reference TRBV7-8 and TRBJ1-1, reads GAGVSQSPRYKVAKRGQDVALRCDPISGHVSLFWYQQALGQGPEFLTYFQNEAQLDKSGLPSDRFFAERPEGSVSTLKIQRTQQEDSAVYLCASSLGQGVKKRTEAFFGQGTRLTVV.

The rearrangement joins TRBV19 to TRBJ1-5; TRBD1 aligns across 7 bases. CDR1 is LNHDA, CDR2 SQIVND, per germline (reference sequence). With 5 bases clipped from V and 4 bases from J, the junction kept 5 bases outside the gene matches. CDR3 size: 14 residues. The CDR3 DNA reads TGTGCCAGTAGTGCCTCGGGACAGAATCAGCCCCAGCATTTT. Protein product: CASSASGQNQPQHF.

The CDR3 nucleotides read TGTGCCAGCAGTGAAGGGGCACCCATGAACACTGAAGCTTTCTTT. Its translation is CASSEGAPMNTEAFF. The rearrangement uses TRBV2 and TRBJ1-1; D gene unclear. There are 15 residues in the CDR3. The germline V and J ends were trimmed by 1 base and 0 bases, with 9 bases remaining between them. The germline V gene encodes CDR1 SNHLY and CDR2 FYNNEI. The full variable domain, completed using reference TRBV2 and TRBJ1-1, is EPEVTQTPSHQVTQMGQEVILRCVPISNHLYFYWYRQILGQKVEFLVSFYNNEISEKSEIFDDQFSVERPDGSNFTLKIRSTKLEDSAMYFCASSEGAPMNTEAFFGQGTRLTVV.

V is TRBV28 and J is TRBJ1-1; D possibly corresponds to TRBD1 (6 bases). The CDR3 has 16 amino acids. Per the germline V gene, CDR1 is MDHEN and CDR2 is SYDVKM. The germline V and J ends were trimmed by 6 bases and 5 bases, with 22 bases remaining between them. CDR3 amino acids: CASRTSGAGPKTEAFF. The CDR3, as DNA: TGTGCCAGCAGGACCTCGGGGGCTGGTCCGAAGACTGAAGCTTTCTTT.

This chain links TRBV21-1 with TRBJ2-2; TRBD2, the table's D call, lacks a check against the DNA. TRBV21-1 is given as a pseudogene. The CDR3 has 16 amino acids. The CDR3 protein is CASSKGKGLNTGELFF. In DNA form, the CDR3 reads TGTGCCAGCAGCAAAGGAAAGGGACTGAACACCGGGGAGCTGTTTTTT.

This clone has a handful of counts. The V gene is TRBV9, the J gene TRBJ2-7; either TRBD1 or TRBD2 may fit D (5 bases each). The germline V gene has CDR1 SGDLS and CDR2 YYNGEE. The CDR3 totals 16 residues. The V end lost 3 bases, the J end lost 2 bases, and 18 bases lay between the germline ends. This CDR3 reads CASSALPGRTTYEQYF. DNA for the CDR3: TGTGCCAGCAGCGCCTTACCGGGACGGACAACCTACGAGCAGTACTTC.

The V gene is TRBV10-1, the J gene TRBJ2-1; 7 nucleotides line up with TRBD2. CDR1 and CDR2 from the germline V gene are WNHNN and SYGVQD (reference sequence). After removal of 5 bases from V and 0 bases from J, the junction contained 4 bases not matched to a gene. The CDR3 totals 15 residues. CDR3 in DNA: TGCGCCAGCAGTAGGACTAGGAGCTCCTACAATGAGCAGTTCTTC. Protein: CASSRTRSSYNEQFF.

J is TRBJ1-1 and V is TRBV19; the D is unclear. This CDR3 is built from 13 residues. The germline CDR1 and CDR2 sequences are LNHDA and SQIVND (reference sequence). V shed 3 bases and J shed 1 base, with 6 bases lying between them. For the CDR3, the DNA is TGTGCCAGTAGTATGTTGAAGAACACTGAAGCTTTCTTT. Protein product: CASSMLKNTEAFF.

This chain joins TRBV19 and TRBJ1-5; maybe TRBD1 (6 bases). Germline CDR1 LNHDA, CDR2 SQIVND (reference sequence). V was trimmed by 3 bases and J by 4 bases, leaving 7 bases between them. The CDR3 extends over 13 amino acids. The CDR3: CASSMTGNQPQHF. The CDR3 nucleotides read TGTGCCAGTAGTATGACAGGTAATCAGCCCCAGCATTTT.

This clone was recorded only once. DNA for the CDR3: TGTGCCAGCAGCGACCTCGGGAGGAGGCCCAATGAGCAGTTCTTC. It yields the protein CASSDLGRRPNEQFF. The chain joins TRBV27 to TRBJ2-1; TRBD2 aligns across 7 bases. The CDR3 length is 15 residues. The trim removed 6 bases at V and 6 bases at J, leaving 11 bases unmatched. In germline, CDR1 is MNHEY, CDR2 SMNVEV (reference sequence).